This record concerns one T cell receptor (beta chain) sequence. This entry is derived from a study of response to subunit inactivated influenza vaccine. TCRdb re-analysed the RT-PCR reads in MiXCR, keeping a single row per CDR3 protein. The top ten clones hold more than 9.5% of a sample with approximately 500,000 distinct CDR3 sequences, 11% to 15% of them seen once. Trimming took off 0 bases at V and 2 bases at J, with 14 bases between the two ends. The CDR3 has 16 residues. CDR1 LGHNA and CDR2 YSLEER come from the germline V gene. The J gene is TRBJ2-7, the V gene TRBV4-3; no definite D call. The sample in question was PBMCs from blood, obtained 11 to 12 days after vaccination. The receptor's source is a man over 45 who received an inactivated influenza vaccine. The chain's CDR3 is CASSQDRSNPAYEQYF. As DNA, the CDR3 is TGCGCCAGCAGCCAAGATCGGTCCAATCCCGCCTACGAGCAGTACTTC.